This TCR beta chain was retrieved from a study of cytomegalovirus exposure and HLA in healthy donors. 60 Vbeta and 13 Jbeta primers were used in PCR. Measured with immunoSEQ multiplex PCR; TCRdb has only the in-frame clones, and not every one. Of about 37,000 clones listed, 80% to 90% are singletons. On this clone itself: Its cognate antigen is unknown.

Germline V gene lookup returns CDR1 MNHNS and CDR2 SASEGT. V was clipped by 4 bases and J by 5 bases, with 14 bases between them. This CDR3 region has 14 residues. Study-level findings and limits: In a later analysis, CMV-associated beta chains were mostly HLA-associated, it appeared. In a later analysis, TCR beta V- and J-gene trimming showed a link to a missense DCLRE1C variant. Associated with cytomegalovirus, according to the listing, were some 150 TCR beta chains. Reportedly, cytomegalovirus status was diagnosed with high sensitivity and specificity.

This TCR derives from a woman aged 40-49 years in good health and CMV-seronegative. The sequenced sample consisted of PBMCs. The J gene is TRBJ1-2, the V gene TRBV6-1; D is ambiguous. The CDR3 protein is CASSVERAGYGYTF. CDR3 nucleotides: TGTGCCAGCAGTGTTGAGCGGGCGGGGTATGGCTACACCTTC.